This T cell receptor beta chain was retrieved from a study of blood T cell repertoires in COVID-19 (dated by TCRdb to 2018 to 2021). Broadly, across the study: Samples covering the acute and convalescent phases of COVID-19 were provided by collaborators in the United States, Italy and Spain. The material from the prospective study consisted of cDNA or gDNA derived from T cells, B-cell-depleted T cells, or PBMCs. Deeply sampled blood TCRbeta repertoires from subjects exposed to, actively infected with, or recovered from COVID-19 were included in the dataset. The repertoires were released in a freely available public database intended as a resource for research on the immune response to SARS-CoV-2. The samples were drawn from the first 160 participants of the ongoing ImmuneRACE study and from under 1,500 subjects provided by 6 global collaborators. A de-identified subject ID, COVID-19 status, age in years and sex were almost always included in the sample metadata. HLA class I and class II types, where available, came from metadata supplied by the sample provider rather than from assay-based typing.

Worth noting for this clone: Its recognized antigen is unknown. Qualities for individual bases were not recorded, and no much larger clone is one base off.

TCRbeta CDR3 regions were amplified from genomic DNA using the immunoSEQ Assay, a bias-controlled multiplex PCR. Processing in the source paper ran as follows. Within the assay, amplification of reference gene primers was used to estimate how many nucleated cells each sample contained. To quantify the absolute abundance of each unique TCRbeta CDR3 rearrangement, sequence reads were collapsed and filtered. Productive Simpson clonality was computed per sample as the square root of Simpson's diversity index over productive rearrangements. TCRdb limited this immuneACCESS table to in-frame rearrangements with V and J called. A share of clones is missing; checked studies link under half to unresolved V genes, and the rest is unexplained. V, J and clone size derive from that table, while D and trimming were established from the DNA sequence. In all, the sample holds a few hundred thousand clones, and about four fifths of those were seen once. Clones ranked in the top ten supply over 2.5% of the sample.

V has 1 base trimmed and J has 3 bases trimmed; junction bases matching no gene number 4. CDR1 and CDR2 (SGHNT, YENEEA) derive from the germline V gene. Reading from cysteine to phenylalanine, the CDR3 counts 15 amino acids. The CDR3 DNA has 45 bases and is translated from base 1. A second Seattle source provided samples from volunteer blood donors who had recovered from COVID-19. The collaborating institutions used their own protocols to collect whole blood in K2EDTA tubes. Collaborator samples were shipped for TCRbeta analysis as frozen whole blood, isolated PBMCs, or DNA extracted from either sample type. On the study overall, not on this receptor specifically: The quantity of clinical and demographic metadata differed by source and by participant and was supplied without curation.

The sequence is built from TRBV11-3 and TRBJ2-7, with TRBD1 matching 9 junction bases. The source material was peripheral blood. The TCR sequence derives from a woman in her thirties who had recovered from COVID-19. The CDR3 is CASSLGPGQGYEQYF. The DNA sequence reads TGTGCCAGCAGCTTAGGCCCGGGACAGGGCTACGAGCAGTACTTC.